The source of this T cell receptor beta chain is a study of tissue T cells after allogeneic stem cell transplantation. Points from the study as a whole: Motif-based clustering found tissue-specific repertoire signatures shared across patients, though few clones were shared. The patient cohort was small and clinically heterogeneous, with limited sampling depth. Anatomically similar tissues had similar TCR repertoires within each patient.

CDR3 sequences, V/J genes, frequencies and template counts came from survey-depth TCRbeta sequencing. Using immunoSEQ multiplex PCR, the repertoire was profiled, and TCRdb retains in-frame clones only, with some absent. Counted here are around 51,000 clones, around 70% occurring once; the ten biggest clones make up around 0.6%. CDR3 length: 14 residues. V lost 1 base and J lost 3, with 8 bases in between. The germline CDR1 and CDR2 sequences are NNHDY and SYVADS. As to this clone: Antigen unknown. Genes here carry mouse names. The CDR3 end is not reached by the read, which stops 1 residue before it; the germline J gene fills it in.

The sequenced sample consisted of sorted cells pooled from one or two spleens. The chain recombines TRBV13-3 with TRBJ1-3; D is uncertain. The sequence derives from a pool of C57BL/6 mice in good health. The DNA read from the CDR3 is TGTGCCAGCAGTGATTCGGGGAGTGGAAATACGCTCTAT. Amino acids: CASSDSGSGNTLY. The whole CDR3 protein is CASSDSGSGNTLYF.